Below are 26 T cell receptor beta chains sequenced from a single sample in a study of cytomegalovirus exposure and HLA in healthy donors. Amplification used 60 Vbeta primers and 13 Jbeta primers. This table comes from immunoSEQ multiplex PCR, and its TCRdb copy is limited to in-frame clones, with some not included. The sample records 150,000 to 200,000 clones, 60% to 85% being singletons. Sequences were obtained from PBMCs. These receptors came from a woman aged 25 to 39 in good health and CMV-seronegative.

The chain is built from TRBV7-9 and TRBJ2-7, with a possible D match to TRBD2 (6 bases). V was pared by 5 bases and J by 3 bases, with 14 bases between. The germline CDR1 and CDR2 sequences are SEHNR and FQNEAQ (reference sequence). This CDR3 is built from 14 residues. In DNA form, the CDR3 reads TGTGCCAGCAGCCTCGGGGGATTGTTCTACGAGCAGTACTTC. This encodes CASSLGGLFYEQYF.

V usage is TRBV5-6 and J usage is TRBJ1-1, with D possibly being TRBD1 (6 bases). The V gene's germline CDR1 is SGHDT and CDR2 YYEEEE. Trimming removed 0 bases at V and 0 bases at J, with 12 bases between. The CDR3 totals 16 residues. The CDR3 nucleotides read TGTGCCAGCAGCTTGGGGACCGGGACAATGAACACTGAAGCTTTCTTT. As protein: CASSLGTGTMNTEAFF.

The chain couples TRBV7-7 to TRBJ2-5, with 8 bases identical to TRBD2. Germline V gene sequence: CDR1 SSHAT, CDR2 FNYEAQ (reference sequence). The CDR3 is 14 amino acids. The ends lost 2 bases at V and 2 bases at J; junction bases unmatched: 1. This chain's CDR3 is CASSLLAGQETQYF. In DNA, the CDR3 is TGTGCCAGCAGCTTATTAGCGGGGCAAGAGACCCAGTACTTC.

The V and J genes are TRBV27 and TRBJ1-1; a possible D gene is TRBD1 (5 bases). Trimming stripped 3 bases from V and 3 bases from J, with 11 bases between. The CDR3 spans 14 residues. Germline CDR1 and CDR2: MNHEY and SMNVEV (reference sequence). The CDR3 spells CASSFITGDTEAFF. In DNA form, the CDR3 reads TGTGCCAGCAGTTTCATTACGGGGGACACTGAAGCTTTCTTT.

V usage is TRBV30 and J usage is TRBJ1-2; D possibly corresponds to TRBD1 (5 bases). This CDR3 is 11 amino acids long. CDR1 GTSNPN and CDR2 SVGIG come from the germline V gene (reference sequence). The V end was cut by 5 bases, the J end by 5 bases, with 9 bases between. CDR3 amino acids: CAWGQAYGYTF. The CDR3 DNA sequence: TGTGCCTGGGGACAAGCTTATGGCTACACCTTC.

The chain joins TRBV18 to TRBJ2-7; no reliable D call. From germline, CDR1 is KGHSH and CDR2 LQKENI. V was cut by 2 bases and J by 2 bases, with 10 bases left in between. There are 14 residues in the CDR3. The CDR3 here is CASSPGSIAYEQYF. The CDR3 coding sequence is TGTGCCAGCTCACCAGGTAGCATAGCCTACGAGCAGTACTTC.

This chain connects TRBV18 to TRBJ1-2, with 8 bases fitting TRBD1. V was clipped by 6 bases and J by 3 bases; unmatched bases: 6. The germline V gene has CDR1 KGHSH and CDR2 LQKENI. The length of the CDR3 is 14 residues. CDR3 in DNA: TGTGCCAGCTCGCCGGACAGGGCACACTATGGCTACACCTTC. Translation: CASSPDRAHYGYTF.

This rearrangement joins TRBV5-4 to TRBJ2-2; 10 bases fit TRBD2. This CDR3 has 15 amino acids. Germline values: CDR1 SGHNT, CDR2 YYREEE (reference sequence). Losses at the gene ends were 6 bases for V and 4 bases for J; bases not matched to a gene: 6. In DNA form, the CDR3 reads TGTGCCAGCAAGAAAAGCGGGGGGGCCACCGGGGAGCTGTTTTTT. Protein sequence: CASKKSGGATGELFF.

This clone was seen more than once but under ten times. This chain uses TRBV5-4 with TRBJ2-1, with a possible D match to TRBD2 (5 bases). The CDR3 spans 17 residues. Germline assignment: CDR1 SGHNT and CDR2 YYREEE (reference sequence). The V end was cut by 1 base, the J end by 4 bases, with 18 bases between. CDR3 nucleotides: TGTGCCAGCAGCTTGAGGGAGTCGAGGACGGGGTACAATGAGCAGTTCTTC. Protein sequence: CASSLRESRTGYNEQFF.

The J gene is TRBJ2-5, the V gene TRBV4-1; the D is unclear. Germline CDR1 reads MGHRA; CDR2 reads YSYEKL. The CDR3 consists of 14 residues. The V and J ends lost 1 base and 1 base respectively, with 7 bases between them. CDR3 region: CASSQVGSQETQYF. CDR3 DNA sequence: TGCGCCAGCAGCCAAGTGGGCAGCCAAGAGACCCAGTACTTC.

The rearrangement uses TRBV30 and TRBJ1-1; 9 bases line up with TRBD1. V lost 2 bases to trimming and J lost 6 bases; unmatched junction nucleotides: 10. Germline loops: CDR1 GTSNPN, CDR2 SVGIG (reference sequence). CDR3 length equals 15 residues. CDR3 sequence: CAWSFPGQGFAEAFF. For the CDR3, the DNA is TGTGCCTGGAGTTTTCCGGGACAGGGTTTCGCTGAAGCTTTCTTT.

The chain carries TRBV2 and TRBJ1-1; a possible D gene is TRBD1 (6 bases). The CDR3 spans 14 residues. Germline assignment: CDR1 SNHLY and CDR2 FYNNEI. V lost 6 bases and J lost 6, with 17 bases in between. The CDR3 reads CASSPIQGTSEAFF. CDR3 bases: TGTGCCAGCAGCCCGATACAGGGAACATCTGAAGCTTTCTTT.

This clone occurred a few times. The V call is TRBV10-3, the J call TRBJ2-2; D gene unclear. Germline-derived CDR1 and CDR2 are ENHRY and SYGVKD. V was cut by 8 bases and J by 2 bases, with 9 bases left in between. This CDR3 spans 13 amino acids. CDR3 loop: CAIATHNTGELFF. The CDR3 coding sequence is TGTGCCATCGCGACACATAACACCGGGGAGCTGTTTTTT.

As to this clone: Other DNA sequences in this sample translate to the same CDR3. This chain links TRBV2 with TRBJ2-7; maybe TRBD2 (6 bases). Germline V gene lookup returns CDR1 SNHLY and CDR2 FYNNEI. This CDR3 spans 12 amino acids. Trimming took 5 bases from V and 3 from J, leaving 8 bases between them. As DNA, the CDR3 is TGTGCCAGCAGTCCGACTAGCTACGAGCAGTACTTC. Its translation is CASSPTSYEQYF.

The chain uses TRBV18 and TRBJ2-7, with TRBD2 matching over 7 bases. The CDR3 extends over 15 amino acids. Trimming at V came to 6 bases and at J to 3 bases, leaving 11 bases not matched to a gene. The germline V gene encodes CDR1 KGHSH and CDR2 LQKENI. DNA for the CDR3: TGTGCCAGCTCCCAGCGGGGACGGCACGGCTACGAGCAGTACTTC. Protein product: CASSQRGRHGYEQYF.

The rearrangement uses TRBV7-2 and TRBJ1-4, with 7 bases fitting TRBD1. CDR3 length equals 16 residues. V dropped 1 base and J dropped 3; count of bases not matched to a gene: 5. The V gene's germline CDR1 is SGHTA and CDR2 FQGNSA. The CDR3 nucleotides are TGTGCCAGCAGCTTAGAGTCGGGACAGCCTAATGAAAAACTGTTTTTT. Amino acids: CASSLESGQPNEKLFF.

This chain uses TRBV5-1 with TRBJ2-7; 9 bases line up with TRBD2. Trimming cost V 4 bases and J 3 bases; bases outside gene matches: 8. Germline lookup yields CDR1 SGHRS and CDR2 YFSETQ. CDR3 size: 15 residues. CDR3 coding DNA: TGCGCCAGCAGCGCGCTAGCGGGGATAGACTACGAGCAGTACTTC. This encodes CASSALAGIDYEQYF.

This clone came up a few times. The chain couples TRBV5-1 to TRBJ1-4; D is possibly TRBD1 (5 bases). Trimming took 4 bases from V and 8 from J, leaving 15 bases between them. This CDR3 has 14 residues. CDR1 and CDR2 (germline): SGHRS, YFSETQ. This chain's CDR3 is CASSPTGQSEKLFF. The CDR3 region has the DNA TGCGCCAGCAGCCCAACAGGACAATCCGAAAAACTGTTTTTT.

Concerning this clone: The sample has other DNA sequences that encode this CDR3 too. The J gene is TRBJ2-5, the V gene TRBV30; D may be TRBD1 (6 bases). CDR1 GTSNPN and CDR2 SVGIG come from the germline V gene (reference sequence). Between the trimmed V and J ends, which lost 6 bases and 1 base, there was a span of 12 bases. The CDR3 covers 13 residues. The CDR3 nucleotides are TGTGCCTGCAATCAGGGGACCCAAGAGACCCAGTACTTC. This translates into CACNQGTQETQYF.

This chain uses TRBV7-2 with TRBJ2-7, with 12 bases lining up with TRBD1. The CDR3 has 16 residues. V lost 4 bases, J lost 6 bases, and 10 bases stayed unmatched. Germline V gene lookup returns CDR1 SGHTA and CDR2 FQGNSA. DNA for the CDR3: TGTGCCAGCAGCTCAGATGCCGGGACAGGGGGCTCCGAGCAGTACTTC. Translated: CASSSDAGTGGSEQYF. Variable domain in full (rest from reference TRBV7-2 and TRBJ2-7): GAGVSQSPSNKVTEKGKDVELRCDPISGHTALYWYRQSLGQGLEFLIYFQGNSAPDKSGLPSDRFSAERTGGSVSTLTIQRTQQEDSAVYLCASSSDAGTGGSEQYFGPGTRLTVT.

This chain links TRBV28 with TRBJ2-4, with no clear D. V was clipped by 2 bases and J by 8 bases, with 7 bases between them. CDR3 length: 12 amino acids. Germline CDR1 is MDHEN and CDR2 is SYDVKM. CDR3 residues: CASSLPGHIQYF. CDR3 in DNA: TGTGCCAGCAGTTTACCGGGTCACATTCAGTACTTC. Together with reference TRBV28 and TRBJ2-4, the CDR3 gives the full variable domain: DVKVTQSSRYLVKRTGEKVFLECVQDMDHENMFWYRQDPGLGLRLIYFSYDVKMKEKGDIPEGYSVSREKKERFSLILESASTNQTSMYLCASSLPGHIQYFGAGTRLSVL.

This chain connects TRBV7-9 to TRBJ1-1; D remains unclear. Per the germline V gene, CDR1 is SEHNR and CDR2 is FQNEAQ (reference sequence). The V gene lost 7 bases and the J gene lost 1 base, with 10 bases spanning the gap. There are 13 residues in the CDR3. CDR3 in amino acids: CASTLDWNTEAFF. The CDR3 nucleotides are TGTGCCAGCACCCTTGACTGGAACACTGAAGCTTTCTTT.

This chain uses TRBV27 with TRBJ2-5; a possible D gene is TRBD1 (5 bases). Near its end, the DNA agrees better with TRBJ2-7, so the J call may be wrong. There are 13 residues in the CDR3. Germline V lookup: CDR1 MNHEY, CDR2 SMNVEV (reference sequence). CDR3 protein: CASSPIDSPEQYF. The CDR3 bases are TGTGCCAGCAGTCCCATTGACAGCCCCGAGCAGTACTTC.

The V gene is TRBV6-5, the J gene TRBJ1-2, with unresolved D. V lost 2 bases, J lost 4 bases, and 8 bases lay in between. The CDR3 totals 13 residues. Germline V gives CDR1 MNHEY, CDR2 SVGAGI. The CDR3 region is CASSYPGFYGYTF. For the CDR3, the DNA is TGTGCCAGCAGTTACCCAGGTTTCTATGGCTACACCTTC.

The CDR3 sequence: CASSKDTGGNSNQPQHF. The CDR3 bases are TGTGCCAGTAGTAAGGACACCGGCGGCAATAGCAATCAGCCCCAGCATTTT. The chain recombines TRBV19 with TRBJ1-5, with D maybe TRBD1 (5 bases). CDR3 length equals 17 residues. Germline V CDR1 and CDR2: LNHDA, SQIVND (reference sequence). The germline V and J ends were trimmed by 4 bases and 0 bases, with 16 bases remaining between them.

The chain is built from TRBV6-1 and TRBJ1-2; D is unclear. Trimming pared 4 bases from V and 7 bases from J, leaving 16 bases between. In germline, CDR1 is MNHNS, CDR2 SASEGT. There are 14 residues in the CDR3. The CDR3 coding sequence is TGTGCCAGCAGTGCACCCCTGGCGGGGTTTGGCTACACCTTC. Translating gives CASSAPLAGFGYTF.